These 27 T cell receptor beta chains share one sample of origin, sequenced in a study of OX40 agonist ivuxolimab in advanced cancers. Profiled with immunoSEQ multiplex PCR; TCRdb holds only in-frame clones, not every one. Of about 63,000 clones in the sample, roughly nine tenths were seen once. The specimen was CD4+ or CD8+ T cells sorted from blood, collected in a trial of the OX40 agonist ivuxolimab. All receptors derive from an adult with an advanced solid tumor such as melanoma, head and neck, liver or kidney cancer.

The J gene is TRBJ2-1, the V gene TRBV9; 9 bases are shared with TRBD2. CDR3 length: 14 residues. Germline CDR1 and CDR2: SGDLS and YYNGEE. V lost 6 bases and J lost 7; bases outside the gene matches: 8. The CDR3 spells CASTTGTSRNEQFF. DNA for the CDR3: TGTGCCAGCACCACCGGGACTAGCAGAAATGAGCAGTTCTTC.

The sample holds one count of this clone. V and J are TRBV7-8 and TRBJ1-6, with D unresolved. In germline, CDR1 is SGHVS, CDR2 FQNEAQ. CDR3 length: 15 amino acids. Trimming stripped 2 bases from V and 11 bases from J, with 16 bases between. The CDR3 DNA follows: TGTGCCAGCAGCTTAAGACTGAGGGCGGAAGCACCCCTCCACTTT. It is translated as CASSLRLRAEAPLHF. The entire variable domain, with the rest obtained from reference TRBV7-8 and TRBJ1-6, is as follows: GAGVSQSPRYKVAKRGQDVALRCDPISGHVSLFWYQQALGQGPEFLTYFQNEAQLDKSGLPSDRFFAERPEGSVSTLKIQRTQQEDSAVYLCASSLRLRAEAPLHFGNGTRLTVT.

The rearrangement links TRBV5-4 to TRBJ2-7; D is ambiguous. Trimming shortened V by 1 base and J by 4 bases, and 12 bases separated the two germline ends. The CDR3 contains 14 residues. Germline CDR1 SGHNT, CDR2 YYREEE (reference sequence). The CDR3: CASSLSGVSYEQYF. The CDR3 DNA sequence: TGTGCCAGCAGCTTGTCCGGAGTAAGTTACGAGCAGTACTTC. Full variable domain (outside the CDR3, taken from reference TRBV5-4 and TRBJ2-7): ETGVTQSPTHLIKTRGQQVTLRCSSQSGHNTVSWYQQALGQGPQFIFQYYREEENGRGNFPPRFSGLQFPNYSSELNVNALELDDSALYLCASSLSGVSYEQYFGPGTRLTVT.

The rearrangement uses TRBV9 and TRBJ1-2, with a weak D call TRBD1 (5 bases). Germline-derived CDR1 and CDR2 are SGDLS and YYNGEE. This CDR3 has 14 residues. V lost 4 bases, J lost 1 base, and 11 bases lay in between. The CDR3 here is CASSPAGGNYGYTF. CDR3 nucleotide sequence: TGTGCCAGCAGCCCCGCCGGGGGTAACTATGGCTACACCTTC.

The CDR3 region is CASSQDKWAFQETQYF. The CDR3 DNA reads TGTGCCAGCAGCCAAGACAAATGGGCTTTCCAAGAGACCCAGTACTTC. The chain carries TRBV14 and TRBJ2-5; unclear D gene. Germline assignment: CDR1 SGHDN and CDR2 FVKESK. The CDR3 is 16 amino acids. V shed 0 bases and J shed 1 base, with 12 bases lying between them.

The chain is built from TRBV7-8 and TRBJ1-1; D may be TRBD1 (5 bases). V lost 1 base and J lost 4, with 25 bases in between. Germline V gene lookup returns CDR1 SGHVS and CDR2 FQNEAQ. This CDR3 is 19 amino acids long. The CDR3 DNA reads as TGTGCCAGCAGCTTAGGTATCATGGGACGGACGGGGGGTGGCACTGAAGCTTTCTTT. Translating gives CASSLGIMGRTGGGTEAFF.

For the CDR3, the DNA is TGTGCCAGTAAGGGACAGCTATATTCTGGGGCCAACGTCCTGACTTTC. It codes for CASKGQLYSGANVLTF. The genes are TRBV19 and TRBJ2-6; TRBD1 matches at 7 bases. Germline V gene data show CDR1 as LNHDA and CDR2 as SQIVND (reference sequence). V shed 7 bases and J 1 base; nucleotides not matched to a gene: 7. This CDR3 contains 16 residues.

The table lists this clone with a count of one. This chain uses TRBV9 with TRBJ2-1; 12 bases agree with TRBD2. V dropped 3 bases and J dropped 8; count of bases not matched to a gene: 6. Germline V gives CDR1 SGDLS, CDR2 YYNGEE. CDR3 length equals 15 residues. The CDR3 region is CASSGRLAGVDEQFF. CDR3 DNA sequence: TGTGCCAGCAGCGGACGACTAGCGGGAGTGGATGAGCAGTTCTTC.

V usage is TRBV30 and J usage is TRBJ1-2; D not certain. Germline V gene sequence: CDR1 GTSNPN, CDR2 SVGIG (reference sequence). V lost 3 bases to trimming and J lost 3 bases, with 11 bases between them. This CDR3 region has 13 residues. In nucleotides, the CDR3 is TGTGCCTGGAGCCTGGGAGGCCACTATGGCTACACCTTC. The encoded protein is CAWSLGGHYGYTF.

The rearrangement joins TRBV2 to TRBJ1-5, with 8 bases identical to TRBD1. Germline V gives CDR1 SNHLY, CDR2 FYNNEI. This CDR3 comprises 14 residues. With 6 bases clipped from V and 4 bases from J, the junction kept 5 bases outside the gene matches. CDR3 nucleotide sequence: TGTGCCAGCAGAGGTGGGACAGGAAATCAGCCCCAGCATTTT. This gives the protein CASRGGTGNQPQHF. The variable domain in full, completed from reference TRBV2 and TRBJ1-5, reads EPEVTQTPSHQVTQMGQEVILRCVPISNHLYFYWYRQILGQKVEFLVSFYNNEISEKSEIFDDQFSVERPDGSNFTLKIRSTKLEDSAMYFCASRGGTGNQPQHFGDGTRLSIL.

The rearrangement links TRBV15 to TRBJ1-5, with D uncertain. CDR1 LNHNV and CDR2 YYDKDF come from the germline V gene (reference sequence). V lost 8 bases to trimming and J lost 4 bases, with 12 bases between them. This CDR3 spans 13 amino acids. The chain's CDR3 is CATRPNLNQPQHF. The DNA of the CDR3 is TGTGCCACCCGACCCAACCTTAATCAGCCCCAGCATTTT.

The chain employs TRBV6-5 and TRBJ2-7; 13 nucleotides line up with TRBD2. The CDR3 is 15 amino acids. With V trimmed by 4 bases and J by 4 bases, 4 bases remained unmatched. Germline V CDR1 and CDR2: MNHEY, SVGAGI. The CDR3 region is CASSFRTSGRYEQYF. The DNA for the CDR3 is TGTGCCAGCAGTTTCCGGACTAGCGGGAGATACGAGCAGTACTTC.

The CDR3: CAFRGWGYGYTF. The CDR3 bases are TGTGCGTTCAGGGGATGGGGCTATGGCTACACCTTC. The chain combines TRBV5-4 with TRBJ1-2, with TRBD1 as a possible D gene (6 bases). Germline CDR1 SGHNT, CDR2 YYREEE (reference sequence). This CDR3 has 12 residues.

The chain couples TRBV7-2 to TRBJ2-3; 13 bases map to TRBD2. This CDR3 has 16 amino acids. CDR1 and CDR2 (germline): SGHTA, FQGNSA. V trimming: 5 bases; J trimming: 5 bases; junction bases outside the gene matches: 7. Written as DNA, the CDR3 is TGTGCCAGCAGCCAACTAGCGGGGGGGCAACGAGATACGCAGTATTTT. It is translated as CASSQLAGGQRDTQYF.

V and J are TRBV6-1 and TRBJ1-1, with unresolved D. Germline CDR1 is MNHNS and CDR2 is SASEGT. The CDR3 is made up of 13 amino acids. Between the trimmed V and J ends, which lost 1 base and 2 bases, there was a span of 5 bases. CDR3 loop: CASSEVGNTEAFF. In DNA, the CDR3 is TGTGCCAGCAGTGAAGTAGGCAACACTGAAGCTTTCTTT.

V gene TRBV5-8 combines with J gene TRBJ1-5; 9 bases are a match to TRBD1. Germline V gene data show CDR1 as SGHTS and CDR2 as YDEGEE. Germline trimming cut 7 bases from V and 10 bases from J; bases unmatched to any gene: 9. This CDR3 comprises 13 residues. DNA for the CDR3: TGTGCCAGCGACGACAGGGGGATCAGTCCCCAGCATTTT. Protein product: CASDDRGISPQHF.

The chain combines TRBV19 with TRBJ2-2; D gene unclear. Trimming removed 10 bases at V and 6 bases at J, with 6 bases between. Germline values: CDR1 LNHDA, CDR2 SQIVND (reference sequence). This CDR3 is 10 amino acids long. CDR3 nucleotide sequence: TGTGCCACATGGGCCGGGGAGCTGTTTTTT. Its translation is CATWAGELFF.

This clone was counted between two and nine times. The chain is built from TRBV5-5 and TRBJ2-1; weak D call: TRBD1 (6 bases). V was pared by 0 bases and J by 0 bases, with 13 bases between. The CDR3 covers 17 residues. Germline CDR1 and CDR2: SGHKS and YYEKEE (reference sequence). The CDR3 bases are TGTGCCAGCAGCTTGGGGTCAAGACAGGTCTCCTACAATGAGCAGTTCTTC. Its protein product is CASSLGSRQVSYNEQFF.

This clone was picked up one time. The rearrangement uses TRBV5-4 and TRBJ2-7; D remains unclear. The CDR3 contains 12 residues. V was pared by 2 bases and J by 5 bases, with 8 bases between. Germline CDR1 SGHNT, CDR2 YYREEE (reference sequence). The CDR3 reads CASSLDIHEQYF. The CDR3 nucleotides read TGTGCCAGCAGCTTAGACATCCACGAGCAGTACTTC.

This clone was counted between two and nine times. V is TRBV6-1 and J is TRBJ2-7, with D unclear. The germline V gene has CDR1 MNHNS and CDR2 SASEGT. V lost 2 bases and J 3 bases, leaving 8 bases between the germline ends. This CDR3 comprises 13 residues. The CDR3: CASSERQFYEQYF. The CDR3 DNA sequence: TGTGCCAGCAGTGAACGGCAATTCTACGAGCAGTACTTC.

This chain uses TRBV21-1 with TRBJ2-4. TRBV21-1 is designated a pseudogene. This CDR3 contains 17 residues. The CDR3 DNA reads as TGTGCCAGCAGCAGTGGACCCCCCCGGGACGCCAAAAACATTCAGTACTTC. Translated, it gives CASSSGPPRDAKNIQYF.

In this sample, this clone turned up a few times. The J gene is TRBJ2-3, the V gene TRBV6-1, with unresolved D. Germline CDR1 is MNHNS and CDR2 is SASEGT. V dropped 2 bases and J dropped 3 bases, with 12 bases sitting between them. The CDR3 is 15 amino acids. In DNA form, the CDR3 reads TGTGCCAGCAGTGAAACCGTGCGAACGACAGATACGCAGTATTTT. It is translated as CASSETVRTTDTQYF.

This chain links TRBV5-1 with TRBJ1-6; 9 bases are a match to TRBD1. The J segment lost 6 bases and the V segment lost 1 base, leaving 5 bases of the junction unmatched. The length of the CDR3 is 16 residues. The V gene's germline CDR1 is SGHRS and CDR2 YFSETQ. The CDR3 here is CASSLSGQGPNSPLHF. The CDR3 nucleotides read TGCGCCAGCAGCTTGTCGGGACAGGGACCTAATTCACCCCTCCACTTT.

V usage is TRBV6-1 and J usage is TRBJ1-1; D not certain. The CDR3 runs 13 residues. Trimming took off 5 bases at V and 7 bases at J, with 14 bases between the two ends. Germline V lookup: CDR1 MNHNS, CDR2 SASEGT. Here the CDR3 reads CASSYTRPVEAFF. The CDR3 DNA sequence: TGTGCCAGCAGTTATACCAGGCCCGTTGAAGCTTTCTTT.

The genes are TRBV25-1 and TRBJ2-3; D remains unclear. The CDR3 runs to 13 residues. Between the trimmed V and J ends, which lost 4 bases and 2 bases, there was a span of 7 bases. The germline V gene has CDR1 MGHDK and CDR2 SYGVNS. The CDR3 DNA reads TGTGCCAGCAGTGGGGTCTCCACAGATACGCAGTATTTT. Translated, it gives CASSGVSTDTQYF.

This rearrangement joins TRBV9 to TRBJ1-3; 10 nucleotides agree with TRBD1. The ends lost 3 bases at V and 4 bases at J; junction bases unmatched: 4. This CDR3 contains 15 residues. Germline values: CDR1 SGDLS, CDR2 YYNGEE. The CDR3 DNA reads TGTGCCAGCAGCGCCGGACAGGGGGTAGGAAACACCATATATTTT. Protein sequence: CASSAGQGVGNTIYF.

V gene TRBV19 combines with J gene TRBJ1-2, with TRBD1 matching 8 bases. The germline CDR1 and CDR2 sequences are LNHDA and SQIVND (reference sequence). Trimming removed 6 bases from V and 5 bases from J; junction bases left unmatched: 14. The CDR3 length is 16 residues. The CDR3 here is CASRKPDRGLTYGYTF. CDR3 nucleotide sequence: TGTGCCAGTAGAAAACCTGACAGGGGTCTAACATATGGCTACACCTTC.